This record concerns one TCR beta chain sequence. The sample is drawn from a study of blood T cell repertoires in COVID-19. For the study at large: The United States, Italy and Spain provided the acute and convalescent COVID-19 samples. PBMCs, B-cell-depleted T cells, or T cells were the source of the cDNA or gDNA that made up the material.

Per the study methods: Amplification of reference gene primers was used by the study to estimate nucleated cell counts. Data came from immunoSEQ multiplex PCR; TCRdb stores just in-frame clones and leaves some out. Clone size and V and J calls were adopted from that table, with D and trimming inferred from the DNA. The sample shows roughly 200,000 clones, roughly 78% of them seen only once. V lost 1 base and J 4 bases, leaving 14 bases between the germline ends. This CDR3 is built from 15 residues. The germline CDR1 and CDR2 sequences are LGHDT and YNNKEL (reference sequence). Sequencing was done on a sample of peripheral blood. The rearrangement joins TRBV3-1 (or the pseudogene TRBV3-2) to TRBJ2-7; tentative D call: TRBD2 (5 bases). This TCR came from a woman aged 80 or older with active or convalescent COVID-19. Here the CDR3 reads CASSQVPGVGYEQYF. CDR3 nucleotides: TGTGCCAGCAGCCAAGTCCCCGGGGTCGGGTACGAGCAGTACTTC.